The T cell receptor beta chain under discussion was sequenced for a study of breast tumors, draining lymph nodes, adjacent tissues. Concerning this clonotype itself: Its cognate antigen is unknown. Since the CDR3 does not end with the conserved phenylalanine or tryptophan, this likely comes from a read error. It is unclear where the CDR3 begins or ends on the DNA, so no DNA is shown, and the CDR3 is as TCRdb lists it.

Samples came from axillary lymph nodes draining the breast cancer. Using its own MiXCR run on the multiplex PCR reads, TCRdb lists one record per CDR3 protein. The sample holds approximately 230,000 distinct CDR3 sequences, around 34% seen once. Germline CDR1 SGDLS, CDR2 YYNGEE. Counting both end residues, the CDR3 totals 13 amino acids. Overall study findings and caveats: Data only fit, rather than demonstrated, lymph node origin of most tumor T cells. Findings are consistent with lymph node origin and intratumoral expansion of most tumor T cells. Tumor repertoires ranked between lymph nodes and nontumor tissue in diversity, with V and J gene preferences.

The sequencing input was axillary lymph node tissue. The receptor comes from a female donor with breast cancer. Some clones in this sample may be carry-over from other donors' samples. The V and J genes are TRBV9 and TRBJ2-5; TRBD1 reflects the table's D call only, with no check against the DNA. This chain's CDR3 is CASSATGEETQSS.